This entry concerns a single T cell receptor beta chain. Antigen: not known. The junction and the germline gene differ at one end; a read error may be behind it. Produced via immunoSEQ multiplex PCR; TCRdb's table is partial and in-frame only. The data contain about 70,000 clones, over 85% of them singletons. This entry belongs to a study of OX40 agonist ivuxolimab in advanced cancers. As for the study in general: Administration of intravenous ivuxolimab to patients occurred every 2 weeks at 0.01 to 10 mg/kg. Three patients, one with hepatocellular carcinoma and two with cutaneous melanoma, achieved partial responses. Patients assigned to dose escalation were diagnosed with hepatocellular carcinoma, melanoma, renal cell or head and neck cancer. Overall study findings and caveats: Averaging showed that CD8+ T cells had more expanded clones than CD4+ did.

Germline V gives CDR1 MDHEN, CDR2 SYDVKM. The CDR3 contains 12 residues. The receptor was isolated from an adult with an advanced solid tumor such as melanoma, head and neck, liver or kidney cancer. The sample here was CD4+ or CD8+ T cells sorted from blood, taken in a trial of the OX40 agonist ivuxolimab. This sequence joins TRBV28 and TRBJ1-2; D not certain. The CDR3 here is CASRRTADESKF. The DNA of the CDR3 is TGTGCCAGCAGGCGGACCGCCGATGAGTCGAAATTC.